The 20 T cell receptor beta chains given below trace back to one sample, sequenced in a study of T cells in Graves' hyperthyroidism and ophthalmopathy. Regions amplified from RNA transcripts were the TCR beta CDR3 regions. With the HTBI primer set, the TCR CDR3 went through a first round of RT-PCR. MiXCR, run by TCRdb on the multiplex PCR reads, gives a single entry per CDR3 protein. The table has some 400,000 distinct CDR3 sequences, around an eighth seen once. What was sequenced was blood. Receptors were obtained from a man aged 25 to 40 with Graves' hyperthyroidism that later progressed to Graves' ophthalmopathy.

Ten or more counts support this clonotype. J is TRBJ1-1 and V is TRBV27, with 8 bases fitting TRBD1. The CDR3 extends over 16 amino acids. V trimming: 3 bases; J trimming: 0 bases; junction bases outside the gene matches: 6. Germline V gives CDR1 MNHEY, CDR2 SMNVEV (reference sequence). Here the CDR3 reads CASSFKAGGLNTEAFF. The CDR3 DNA reads as TGTGCCAGCAGTTTTAAGGCAGGGGGCCTGAACACTGAAGCTTTCTTT.

This clonotype has a count of ten or more. CDR3 coding DNA: TGTGCCAGCAGCCCCAGTAGGCCTGACGGGGAGCTGTTTTTT. It is translated as CASSPSRPDGELFF. V usage is TRBV7-9 and J usage is TRBJ2-2; D remains ambiguous. The germline gives CDR1 SEHNR, CDR2 FQNEAQ (reference sequence). The V end lost 5 bases, the J end lost 7 bases, and 14 bases lay between the germline ends. The CDR3 contains 14 residues. Full variable domain (outside the CDR3, taken from reference TRBV7-9 and TRBJ2-2): DTGVSQNPRHKITKRGQNVTFRCDPISEHNRLYWYRQTLGQGPEFLTYFQNEAQLEKSRLLSDRFSAERPKGSFSTLEIQRTEQGDSAMYLCASSPSRPDGELFFGEGSRLTVL.

This clonotype came up a few times. The V gene is TRBV14, the J gene TRBJ2-1; D may match TRBD1 or TRBD2 (5 bases each). Germline V CDR1 and CDR2: SGHDN, FVKESK. The CDR3 covers 15 residues. V lost 4 bases to trimming and J lost 2 bases, with 12 bases between them. CDR3 sequence: CASSRPGRTYNEQFF. The CDR3 DNA is TGTGCCAGCAGCCGCCCGGGGCGTACCTACAATGAGCAGTTCTTC.

This clonotype came up many times. The V gene is TRBV7-9, the J gene TRBJ2-2; D is perhaps TRBD1 (5 bases). This CDR3 is built from 13 residues. CDR1 is SEHNR and CDR2 is FQNEAQ in the germline V gene (reference sequence). V lost 5 bases and J lost 5, with 9 bases in between. CDR3 sequence (DNA): TGTGCCAGCAGCCTCAGGGAAACCGGGGAGCTGTTTTTT. Amino acids: CASSLRETGELFF.

Here the CDR3 reads CASRAAGGVYYGYTF. In nucleotides, the CDR3 is TGTGCCAGCAGAGCCGCTGGGGGGGTATACTATGGCTACACCTTC. This chain links TRBV13 with TRBJ1-2, with D possibly matching TRBD1 (5 bases). Germline CDR1 is PRHDT and CDR2 is FYEKMQ (reference sequence). V was clipped by 6 bases and J by 3 bases, with 17 bases between them. The CDR3 runs 15 residues.

This clonotype was seen a handful of times. This chain connects TRBV3-1 to TRBJ2-1; TRBD2 matches 10 bases. CDR1 is LGHDT, CDR2 YNNKEL, per germline (reference sequence). J gave up 5 bases and V 4 bases, and 2 bases lay outside the gene matches. This CDR3 contains 14 residues. CDR3 in amino acids: CASSRGTSDNEQFF. For the CDR3, the DNA is TGTGCCAGCAGCCGCGGGACTAGCGACAATGAGCAGTTCTTC.

CDR3: CASSLFSYEAFF. The CDR3 DNA reads as TGTGCCAGCAGTTTATTTAGTTATGAAGCTTTCTTT. The chain joins TRBV28 to TRBJ1-1, with D unclear. CDR1 is MDHEN, CDR2 SYDVKM, per germline. This CDR3 contains 12 residues. V lost 1 base and J lost 7, with 7 bases in between.

In its sample, this clonotype was seen a few times. The V call is TRBV4-1, the J call TRBJ1-2; 8 nucleotides line up with TRBD1. The CDR3 sequence is 16 residues long. The ends lost 3 bases at V and 6 bases at J; junction bases unmatched: 12. CDR1 and CDR2 from the germline V gene are MGHRA and YSYEKL. Here the CDR3 reads CASSHPGQGISHGYTF. CDR3 sequence (DNA): TGCGCCAGCAGCCACCCTGGACAGGGAATATCACATGGCTACACCTTC.

This clonotype was observed at least ten times. V gene TRBV10-1 combines with J gene TRBJ2-1, with 8 bases aligning to TRBD1. CDR1 and CDR2 from the germline V gene are WNHNN and SYGVQD (reference sequence). V lost 2 bases and J lost 7; bases outside the gene matches: 4. The CDR3 has 14 amino acids. CDR3: CASSEDRGRNEQFF. The CDR3 nucleotides are TGCGCCAGCAGTGAGGACAGGGGAAGGAATGAGCAGTTCTTC.

The rearrangement joins TRBV10-3 to TRBJ1-2, with a possible D match to TRBD1 (5 bases). Per the germline V gene, CDR1 is ENHRY and CDR2 is SYGVKD. The CDR3 runs 17 residues. The V end was cut by 1 base, the J end by 4 bases, with 19 bases between. The DNA for the CDR3 is TGTGCCATCAGTGAGTGGAGCACAGGATATAAGAGCTATGGCTACACCTTC. Translated, it gives CAISEWSTGYKSYGYTF.

Ten or more counts support this clonotype. The rearrangement joins TRBV13 to TRBJ1-1; tentative D call: TRBD1 (6 bases). The ends were cut back, 5 bases at V and 7 bases at J, with 17 bases in the middle. Germline V gene sequence: CDR1 PRHDT, CDR2 FYEKMQ (reference sequence). There are 14 residues in the CDR3. CDR3 nucleotides: TGTGCCAGCAGCCACTTCTGGGGGCTTAATGAAGCTTTCTTT. Encoded protein: CASSHFWGLNEAFF.

The chain joins TRBV4-1 to TRBJ2-7, with a possible D match to TRBD1 (6 bases). The V gene's germline CDR1 is MGHRA and CDR2 YSYEKL. CDR3 length: 15 residues. V lost 0 bases and J 5 bases, leaving 14 bases between the germline ends. CDR3 DNA: TGCGCCAGCAGCCAAGAGCCAGGGGCCAGGGACGAGCAGTACTTC. Amino acids: CASSQEPGARDEQYF.

This clonotype occurred many times. This chain connects TRBV20-1 to TRBJ2-3; 11 positions match TRBD2. The germline V gene encodes CDR1 DFQATT and CDR2 SNEGSKA (reference sequence). Trimming cost V 1 base and J 8 bases; bases outside gene matches: 8. This CDR3 contains 15 residues. The chain's CDR3 is CSARVAGGRSGTQYF. CDR3 nucleotides: TGCAGTGCTAGAGTAGCGGGGGGGCGGAGTGGTACGCAGTATTTT.

The DNA of the CDR3 is TGCGCCAGCAATCGGAAGGGTCGGTACGAGCAGTACTTC. This gives the protein CASNRKGRYEQYF. The rearrangement joins TRBV10-2 to TRBJ2-7; D call uncertain. V shed 7 bases and J shed 4 bases, with 14 bases lying between them. Germline-derived CDR1 and CDR2 are WSHSY and SAAADI. The CDR3 is 13 amino acids.

In the case of this clonotype: The junction departs from the called germline gene at one end, perhaps through a read error. The genes are TRBV7-7 and TRBJ2-1; 8 bases agree with TRBD1. There are 16 residues in the CDR3. Germline lookup yields CDR1 SSHAT and CDR2 FNYEAQ (reference sequence). Here the CDR3 reads CASSLALGTGYNEQFF. DNA of the CDR3: TGTGCTAGCAGCTTAGCGCTCGGGACAGGTTACAATGAGCAGTTCTTC.

This clonotype was detected once. The J gene is TRBJ1-2, the V gene TRBV6-2 or TRBV6-3; 9 bases are a match to TRBD1. This CDR3 comprises 14 residues. Germline V gene data show CDR1 as MNHEY and CDR2 as SVGEGT. Trimming removed 5 bases from V and 5 bases from J; junction bases left unmatched: 6. The CDR3 here is CASSAWTGDYGYTF. CDR3 nucleotide sequence: TGTGCCAGCAGTGCCTGGACAGGGGATTATGGCTACACCTTC.

This clonotype was detected many times. The chain uses TRBV12-3 or TRBV12-4 and TRBJ1-1; a weak D match, TRBD1 (5 bases). Deletions cut 7 bases from V and 1 base from J, with 13 bases between. The CDR3 length is 14 residues. The chain's CDR3 is CASTPGNANTEAFF. In nucleotides, the CDR3 is TGTGCCAGCACCCCAGGGAATGCGAACACTGAAGCTTTCTTT.

This clonotype has a count of ten or more. The chain links TRBV10-3 to TRBJ2-7, with TRBD2 identical over 9 bases. Germline trimming cut 6 bases from V and 7 bases from J; bases unmatched to any gene: 7. The CDR3 sequence is 13 residues long. Looked up from germline, CDR1 is ENHRY and CDR2 is SYGVKD. The CDR3 DNA sequence: TGTGCCATCAGCGAGCGGGGGGCGGTTGAGCAGTACTTC. Residues: CAISERGAVEQYF.

CDR3 in amino acids: CASSLRTANTGELFF. As DNA, the CDR3 is TGTGCCAGCAGTCTCAGGACGGCGAACACCGGGGAGCTGTTTTTT. This rearrangement joins TRBV12-3 or TRBV12-4 to TRBJ2-2; D unresolved. V was pared by 5 bases and J by 0 bases, with 10 bases between. CDR3 length: 15 residues.

In this sample, this clonotype turned up many times. As DNA, the CDR3 is TGTGCCAGCAGTCCGCGGGGTTCCTACGAGCAGTACTTC. This gives the protein CASSPRGSYEQYF. This chain links TRBV19 with TRBJ2-7; TRBD2 might be the D (6 bases). V dropped 9 bases and J dropped 1 base, with 13 bases sitting between them. Germline-derived CDR1 and CDR2 are LNHDA and SQIVND (reference sequence). The CDR3 loop spans 13 amino acids.